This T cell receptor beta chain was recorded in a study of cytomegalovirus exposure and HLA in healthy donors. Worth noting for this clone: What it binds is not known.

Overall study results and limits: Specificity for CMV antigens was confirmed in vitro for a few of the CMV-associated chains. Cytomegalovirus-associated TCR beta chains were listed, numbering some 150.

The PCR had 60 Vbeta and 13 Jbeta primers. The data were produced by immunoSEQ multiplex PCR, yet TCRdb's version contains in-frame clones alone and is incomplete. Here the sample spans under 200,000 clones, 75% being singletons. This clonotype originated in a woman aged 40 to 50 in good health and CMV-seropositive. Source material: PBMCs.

This CDR3 reads CASSLGAGYEQYF. The CDR3 DNA follows: TGTGCCAGCAGCTTAGGGGCAGGGTACGAGCAGTACTTC. The chain recombines TRBV7-2 with TRBJ2-7, with D maybe TRBD1 (5 bases). CDR1 and CDR2 from the germline V gene are SGHTA and FQGNSA. V lost 1 base and J 4 bases, leaving 8 bases between the germline ends. The CDR3 covers 13 residues.